Shown below are 27 T cell receptor beta chains from a single sample sequenced in a study of graft-versus-host responses after intestinal transplantation. The table came from immunoSEQ multiplex PCR; TCRdb's copy has only in-frame clones and leaves some out. The sample lists over 9,000 clones; about four fifths were seen once. Material: PBMCs, obtained 494 days after intestinal transplant. The source of these receptors is a human patient who received an intestinal transplant, so some T cells may come from the graft donor.

With respect to this clone: At the DNA level, this CDR3 is encoded by other sequences in the same sample as well. The V call is TRBV5-6, the J call TRBJ2-7, with 14 bases aligning to TRBD2. J was trimmed by 7 bases and V by 0 bases; bases with no gene match: 6. This CDR3 has 16 residues. Germline values: CDR1 SGHDT, CDR2 YYEEEE. The CDR3 spells CASSLGLAGGGREQYF. The CDR3 DNA is TGTGCCAGCAGCTTGGGACTAGCGGGAGGGGGTCGGGAGCAGTACTTC.

The genes are TRBV6-6 and TRBJ2-7, with D possibly TRBD2 on 5 matching bases. Germline V lookup: CDR1 MNHNY, CDR2 SVGAGI (reference sequence). Deletions cut 3 bases from V and 6 bases from J, with 12 bases between. The CDR3 loop spans 13 amino acids. CDR3 DNA: TGTGCCAGCAGTTATACTAGGTCGGGCGAGCAGTACTTC. Protein: CASSYTRSGEQYF.

This chain uses TRBV7-8 with TRBJ2-7; D is unclear. This CDR3 has 15 residues. CDR1 is SGHVS, CDR2 FQNEAQ, per germline. The V end was cut by 2 bases, the J end by 2 bases, with 13 bases between. The CDR3 DNA is TGTGCCAGCAGCTTACTGTCGGCCCTGGCCTACGAGCAGTACTTC. Translation gives CASSLLSALAYEQYF. The full variable domain, completed using reference TRBV7-8 and TRBJ2-7, is GAGVSQSPRYKVAKRGQDVALRCDPISGHVSLFWYQQALGQGPEFLTYFQNEAQLDKSGLPSDRFFAERPEGSVSTLKIQRTQQEDSAVYLCASSLLSALAYEQYFGPGTRLTVT.

The genes are TRBV9 and TRBJ2-1; maybe TRBD1 (6 bases). The CDR3 has 15 amino acids. CDR1 is SGDLS and CDR2 is YYNGEE in the germline V gene. The ends were cut back, 0 bases at V and 3 bases at J, with 10 bases in the middle. CDR3 residues: CASSVELGGYNEQFF. CDR3 sequence (DNA): TGTGCCAGCAGCGTAGAACTAGGGGGCTACAATGAGCAGTTCTTC.

The CDR3 DNA follows: TGTGCCTGGAGTATTTGGACTCCTTCCTACGAGCAGTACTTC. Translated, it gives CAWSIWTPSYEQYF. This chain links TRBV30 with TRBJ2-7; a weak D match, TRBD2 (5 bases). CDR1 is GTSNPN and CDR2 is SVGIG in the germline V gene (reference sequence). V was clipped by 2 bases and J by 1 base, with 12 bases between them. The CDR3 length is 14 residues. Full variable domain (outside the CDR3, taken from reference TRBV30 and TRBJ2-7): SQTIHQWPATLVQPVGSPLSLECTVEGTSNPNLYWYRQAAGRGLQLLFYSVGIGQISSEVPQNLSASRPQDRQFILSSKKLLLSDSGFYLCAWSIWTPSYEQYFGPGTRLTVT.

The chain links TRBV7-9 to TRBJ2-4; D call uncertain. V lost 5 bases to trimming and J lost 9 bases, with 11 bases between them. This CDR3 has 12 residues. Germline values: CDR1 SEHNR, CDR2 FQNEAQ (reference sequence). CDR3 amino acids: CASSPPSGIQYF. The CDR3 bases are TGTGCCAGCAGCCCGCCCTCGGGCATTCAGTACTTC.

V usage is TRBV6-6 and J usage is TRBJ1-4; D ambiguous. The CDR3 length is 13 residues. The germline V and J ends were trimmed by 6 bases and 6 bases, with 11 bases remaining between them. CDR1 is MNHNY, CDR2 SVGAGI, per germline (reference sequence). CDR3 loop: CASRLTPDEKLFF. CDR3 DNA sequence: TGTGCCAGCAGACTAACTCCGGATGAAAAACTGTTTTTT.

The V gene is TRBV19, the J gene TRBJ2-5; no firm D call. This CDR3 is 13 amino acids long. The germline gives CDR1 LNHDA, CDR2 SQIVND (reference sequence). V dropped 5 bases and J dropped 2 bases, with 9 bases sitting between them. The CDR3 nucleotides read TGTGCCAGTAGTCGTCTAGGGCAAGAGACCCAGTACTTC. This encodes CASSRLGQETQYF.

This clone appeared once. V gene TRBV6-4 combines with J gene TRBJ2-7; D gene ambiguous. CDR1 and CDR2 (germline): MRHNA, SNTAGT. V was cut by 2 bases and J by 6 bases, with 11 bases left in between. This CDR3 comprises 13 residues. CDR3 loop: CASSDSLEGEQYF. The DNA of the CDR3 is TGTGCCAGCAGTGACAGTCTGGAAGGCGAGCAGTACTTC.

The rearrangement links TRBV5-8 to TRBJ1-2; 8 bases agree with TRBD1. Germline CDR1 reads SGHTS; CDR2 reads YDEGEE. V shed 5 bases and J 6 bases; nucleotides not matched to a gene: 6. The CDR3 runs 13 residues. The CDR3 DNA is TGTGCCAGCAGACCGACAGGGGCCCATGGCTACACCTTC. Amino acid sequence: CASRPTGAHGYTF.

J is TRBJ2-3 and V is TRBV19; 7 positions match TRBD1. CDR3 length equals 13 residues. Germline CDR1 and CDR2: LNHDA and SQIVND (reference sequence). V trimming: 3 bases; J trimming: 6 bases; junction bases outside the gene matches: 3. Here the CDR3 reads CASSITGADTQYF. CDR3 in DNA: TGTGCCAGTAGTATCACAGGGGCGGATACGCAGTATTTT.

The J gene is TRBJ2-7, the V gene TRBV6-1; 10 bases map to TRBD2. CDR1 is MNHNS and CDR2 is SASEGT in the germline V gene. The length of the CDR3 is 15 residues. The V segment lost 1 base and the J segment 4 bases; nucleotides outside the gene matches: 4. The CDR3 sequence: CASSEVASGSYEQYF. The DNA for the CDR3 is TGTGCCAGCAGTGAAGTCGCTAGCGGGAGTTACGAGCAGTACTTC.

The rearrangement joins TRBV7-2 to TRBJ2-1; the D call may be TRBD1 or TRBD2 (5 bases each). Per germline, CDR1 SGHTA and CDR2 FQGNSA. V shed 5 bases and J shed 3 bases, with 14 bases lying between them. The CDR3 totals 15 residues. The CDR3 DNA is TGTGCCAGCAGCCTACACGGGACCTTCTACAATGAGCAGTTCTTC. Its translation is CASSLHGTFYNEQFF.

The chain links TRBV30 to TRBJ2-7, with D maybe TRBD2 (6 bases). The germline V and J ends were trimmed by 2 bases and 6 bases, with 11 bases remaining between them. CDR3 length: 12 residues. The germline V gene has CDR1 GTSNPN and CDR2 SVGIG (reference sequence). The CDR3 sequence: CAWSLLGGEQYF. In nucleotides, the CDR3 is TGTGCCTGGAGTTTATTGGGGGGCGAGCAGTACTTC.

The chain employs TRBV19 and TRBJ2-7; 7 bases match TRBD2. The ends lost 6 bases at V and 0 bases at J; junction bases unmatched: 2. The CDR3 loop spans 13 amino acids. The germline gives CDR1 LNHDA, CDR2 SQIVND (reference sequence). DNA for the CDR3: TGTGCCAGTAGAGCGGGATCCTCCTACGAGCAGTACTTC. As protein: CASRAGSSYEQYF.

The gene calls are TRBV27 and TRBJ2-5; 9 nucleotides line up with TRBD1. The ends lost 8 bases at V and 0 bases at J; junction bases unmatched: 13. Per germline, CDR1 MNHEY and CDR2 SMNVEV (reference sequence). This CDR3 is built from 17 residues. The CDR3 here is CASSPGQGALYQETQYF. The CDR3 nucleotides are TGTGCCAGCTCTCCGGGACAGGGAGCTTTGTACCAAGAGACCCAGTACTTC.

In its sample, this clone was seen a few times. The V gene is TRBV18, the J gene TRBJ2-7; 7 nucleotides line up with TRBD1. The CDR3 consists of 14 residues. Germline values: CDR1 KGHSH, CDR2 LQKENI. Germline trimming cut 3 bases from V and 5 bases from J; bases unmatched to any gene: 7. CDR3 sequence (DNA): TGTGCCAGCTCACCGCCGACAGGGTCGAACGAGCAGTACTTC. Translating it yields CASSPPTGSNEQYF.

The chain has TRBV28 and TRBJ1-1; the D is unclear. This CDR3 has 16 amino acids. Germline-derived CDR1 and CDR2 are MDHEN and SYDVKM. Trimming left V 3 bases short and J 0 bases short, with 14 bases between. The CDR3 DNA follows: TGTGCCAGCAGTTTTCTAGACTTACTCATGAACACTGAAGCTTTCTTT. Translating gives CASSFLDLLMNTEAFF.

The chain employs TRBV18 and TRBJ2-7; no definite D call. This CDR3 is built from 13 residues. CDR1 is KGHSH and CDR2 is LQKENI in the germline V gene. V gave up 4 bases and J gave up 1 base, with 8 bases separating them. The CDR3 coding sequence is TGTGCCAGCTCACGTGGGGATTCCTACGAGCAGTACTTC. Its translation is CASSRGDSYEQYF.

As DNA, the CDR3 is TGTGCCAGCAGCTCAGGGAACACCGGGGAGCTGTTTTTT. Translating gives CASSSGNTGELFF. The V and J genes are TRBV7-3 and TRBJ2-2, with D unclear. V lost 4 bases and J 1 base, leaving 4 bases between the germline ends. The CDR3 is made up of 13 amino acids. Germline V gives CDR1 SGHTA, CDR2 FQGTGA.

The rearrangement joins TRBV4-1 to TRBJ2-2, with no clear D. There are 15 residues in the CDR3. Trimming left V 3 bases short and J 4 bases short, with 12 bases between. Germline CDR1 reads MGHRA; CDR2 reads YSYEKL. The CDR3 sequence is CASSHPTTLTGELFF. As DNA, the CDR3 is TGCGCCAGCAGCCACCCGACAACACTCACCGGGGAGCTGTTTTTT.

The rearrangement joins TRBV5-1 to TRBJ2-3; D remains ambiguous. Trimming took 1 base from V and 5 from J, leaving 14 bases between them. The CDR3 loop spans 15 amino acids. The germline V gene has CDR1 SGHRS and CDR2 YFSETQ. Written as DNA, the CDR3 is TGCGCCAGCAGCTTGAGTTTAGGGAAAGGAGATACGCAGTATTTT. Translated: CASSLSLGKGDTQYF.

V usage is TRBV28 and J usage is TRBJ2-3; D gene ambiguous. This CDR3 has 15 amino acids. Trimming took 2 bases from V and 3 from J, leaving 12 bases between them. Germline-derived CDR1 and CDR2 are MDHEN and SYDVKM. The CDR3 DNA follows: TGTGCCAGCAGTTTAGGGCGGTCGAGAACAGATACGCAGTATTTT. Protein: CASSLGRSRTDTQYF.

The rearrangement links TRBV29-1 to TRBJ2-7; D is uncertain. With 7 bases removed from V and 5 bases from J, the gap between germline ends came to 18 bases. Germline CDR1 reads SQVTM; CDR2 reads ANQGSEA. The CDR3 is 13 residues long. The CDR3 DNA sequence: TGCAGCGGACTTCTCGGCTCCCTGGACGAGCAGTACTTC. It encodes CSGLLGSLDEQYF.

This clone was detected once. The V gene is TRBV10-3, the J gene TRBJ2-3; TRBD2 is a possible D gene (6 bases). Trimming left V 4 bases short and J 4 bases short, with 15 bases between. The CDR3 is 15 residues long. The V gene's germline CDR1 is ENHRY and CDR2 SYGVKD. CDR3 in amino acids: CAISGWGGFSDTQYF. CDR3 in DNA: TGTGCCATCAGTGGGTGGGGAGGTTTCTCAGATACGCAGTATTTT.

Comments on this clone: The junction differs from germline at one of its ends, possibly a read error. The CDR3 region is CAGSYGQTQETQYF. The CDR3 nucleotides read TGTGCCGGTAGTTACGGACAGACCCAAGAGACCCAGTACTTC. The chain couples TRBV19 to TRBJ2-5; D possibly corresponds to TRBD1 (6 bases). Germline V gene data show CDR1 as LNHDA and CDR2 as SQIVND (reference sequence). The CDR3 covers 14 residues.

Of note for this clone: This may stem from a read error, because a much larger clone lies one nucleotide away. CDR3 DNA: TGTGCCAGCAGACCTAGGACTAGCGGGAGACATGAGACCCAGTACTTC. Translated: CASRPRTSGRHETQYF. This sequence joins TRBV28 and TRBJ2-5; the match to TRBD2 covers 13 bases. This CDR3 spans 16 amino acids. After removal of 6 bases from V and 5 bases from J, the junction contained 9 bases not matched to a gene. Germline loops: CDR1 MDHEN, CDR2 SYDVKM.